The sequence of this TCR beta chain was determined in a study of cytomegalovirus exposure and HLA in healthy donors (dated by TCRdb to about 2017). In the study overall: The 650 to 750 repertoires of the first cohort and the approximately 130 validation repertoires were produced on the same platform, according to a later analysis. The study aimed to test whether signatures of past pathogen exposure could be identified by cataloging public T cell receptors. A separate validation cohort of approximately 120 different subjects was used in addition to the 666-subject first cohort. High-throughput TCR immunosequencing, statistical association of individual TCRs with disease status, and machine learning were combined to predict cytomegalovirus infection status.

What the authors observed across the whole study: The authors suggested that the approach could potentially be extended to other disease states and immunological phenotypes. A total of 150 or so TCR beta chains were listed by the study as associated with cytomegalovirus. Across donors, most TCR sequences were observed very rarely, whereas some public TCRs were present in many individuals. In vitro tests confirmed that a few of the cytomegalovirus-associated TCR beta chains recognize cytomegalovirus antigens. A later analysis lacked HLA typing for the validation cohort, so it scored co-occurrence in that cohort across all 130 or so repertoires. Cytomegalovirus status was reported to be diagnosed by the classifier with high specificity and sensitivity in both the original and validation cohorts. Subsequent analysis determined that TCRs grouped into clusters in the first cohort also showed a tendency toward co-occurrence across the roughly 120 validation repertoires, and roughly 94% of cluster scores exceeded 0.

Receptor libraries were prepared by the immunoSEQ multiplex PCR assay. The authors' pipeline ran thus. A statistical classification framework was developed to diagnose cytomegalovirus status using the catalog of TCR beta chain sequences. TCRdb holds this immuneACCESS table with in-frame rearrangements only. Some clones are missing; in checked studies, unresolved V genes explain under half, and the rest has no known cause. V, J and clone size are those of that table, while D and trimming were read from the DNA. The sample table shows around 150,000 clones, and 95% to 96% are seen once. The top ten hold 0.89% of the sample. Separate from the approximately 700-subject first cohort, the validation cohort of roughly 130 subjects was the group to which the donors belonged. Regarding this clone: Its antigen target is currently unknown. Base qualities were left out, and no much larger clone turns up one base away.

The sequence was obtained from a woman under 30 in good health and CMV-seronegative. The sequencing input was PBMCs.

This receptor carries the CDR3 CASSPTQTGNTEAFF. The nucleotide sequence is given as TGTGCCAGCTCACCAACCCAAACAGGGAACACTGAAGCTTTCTTT. The sequence links TRBV18 to TRBJ1-1; a tentative D match to TRBD1 spans 5 bases. CDR1 and CDR2, per the germline V gene, are KGHSH and LQKENI. At the junction V is shortened by 2 bases and J by 1 base, with 11 bases in between. Inclusive of the bounding cysteine and phenylalanine, the CDR3 is 15 residues long. Here the CDR3 DNA is all that survives: 45 bases in frame from base 1.